This TCR beta chain derives from a study of blood T cell repertoires in COVID-19. Study-wide background: Sources were T cells, B-cell-depleted T cells, or PBMCs; the material itself was cDNA or gDNA.

Per the original methods: Using reference gene primer amplification, nucleated cell counts were estimated. TCRdb's table, derived via immunoSEQ multiplex PCR, lists solely in-frame clones and lacks some. V, J and clone size are taken as reported in that table, and D and trimming were inferred from the DNA itself. This table holds 300,000 to 400,000 clones, 90% found once. The Seattle site enrolled patients during active infection and followed them longitudinally. The specimen was peripheral blood. The TCR was taken from a woman in her 30s with COVID-19, enrolled during active disease.

The CDR3 DNA is TGTGCCAGCAGCCAAGAAAAGGCAGGGGGCCCCTCTAACTATGGCTACACCTTC. Amino acid sequence: CASSQEKAGGPSNYGYTF. The V call is TRBV3-1 (or the pseudogene TRBV3-2), the J call TRBJ1-2, with 8 bases that match TRBD1. The CDR3 is 18 amino acids. J lost 0 bases, V lost 0 bases, and 9 bases had no gene match. Germline CDR1 is LGHDT and CDR2 is YNNKEL (reference sequence).